This T cell receptor beta chain was captured by sequencing in a study of OX40 agonist ivuxolimab in advanced cancers. Study-wide results and caveats: Dosing at 0.1 to 3.0 mg/kg was accompanied by clonal expansion of CD4+ and CD8+ blood T cells by week 6.

Notes on this clone: The antigen is not known.

Trimming removed 3 bases from V and 0 bases from J; junction bases left unmatched: 4. Germline V gene data show CDR1 as SGHRS and CDR2 as YFSETQ. The CDR3 spans 15 residues. Measured with immunoSEQ multiplex PCR; TCRdb has only the in-frame clones, and not every one. The sample carries around 92,000 clones, 75% to 90% recorded once. The source of this sequence is an adult with an advanced solid tumor such as melanoma, head and neck, liver or kidney cancer. V gene TRBV5-1 combines with J gene TRBJ1-1; TRBD1 matches 8 bases. Sequenced here: CD4+ or CD8+ T cells sorted from blood, sampled in a trial of the OX40 agonist ivuxolimab. CDR3 sequence: CASSSGQVMNTEAFF. The CDR3 DNA sequence: TGCGCCAGCAGCTCGGGACAGGTAATGAACACTGAAGCTTTCTTT.